The 7 T cell receptor beta chains listed next were all sequenced from one sample in a study of blood T cell repertoires in COVID-19. Method: immunoSEQ multiplex PCR; TCRdb's copy keeps in-frame clones and lacks some. The repertoire has around 250,000 clones, around 90% of them found once; the top ten carry over 3%. Material for sequencing was PBMCs or T cells enriched from blood (not recorded which). These receptors originate from a woman aged 40 to 50 who had been exposed to COVID-19.

CDR3 DNA sequence: TGTGCCAGCAGCCACCTACCGGGACTAGCGGGGGTTGAGCAGTTCTTC. Translated, it gives CASSHLPGLAGVEQFF. The rearrangement joins TRBV3-1 (or the pseudogene TRBV3-2) to TRBJ2-1; 14 bases match TRBD2. Germline loops: CDR1 LGHDT, CDR2 YNNKEL (reference sequence). The CDR3 spans 16 residues. The trim removed 3 bases at V and 9 bases at J, leaving 7 bases unmatched.

As for this clone: This same CDR3 is encoded by further DNA sequences in the sample. The rearrangement links TRBV4-1 to TRBJ1-5; D may be TRBD1 (6 bases). CDR1 and CDR2 (germline): MGHRA, YSYEKL. The CDR3 runs to 15 residues. The V and J ends lost 4 bases and 0 bases respectively, with 10 bases between them. CDR3 nucleotides: TGCGCCAGCAGCCCACAGGGTCTTAGCAATCAGCCCCAGCATTTT. Amino acid sequence: CASSPQGLSNQPQHF.

CDR3 coding DNA: TGTGCCAGCAGCCGTAGTGGGACAGGACCTCGGGGCTACACCTTC. Translating it yields CASSRSGTGPRGYTF. The rearrangement links TRBV9 to TRBJ1-2; 8 nucleotides agree with TRBD1. Trimming took 4 bases from V and 8 from J; bases not matched to a gene: 13. Germline V lookup: CDR1 SGDLS, CDR2 YYNGEE. This CDR3 region has 15 residues.

The genes are TRBV6-6 and TRBJ1-2, with a possible D match to TRBD1 (5 bases). Trimming took off 7 bases at V and 2 bases at J, with 17 bases between the two ends. Germline CDR1 reads MNHNY; CDR2 reads SVGAGI (reference sequence). CDR3 size: 15 residues. CDR3 region: CASNPGGGSNYGYTF. The CDR3, as DNA: TGTGCCAGCAACCCCGGGGGGGGATCGAACTATGGCTACACCTTC.

The chain links TRBV20-1 to TRBJ2-3; D perhaps matches TRBD1 (5 bases). Trimming removed 3 bases from V and 0 bases from J, with 13 bases in between. Germline CDR1 DFQATT, CDR2 SNEGSKA (reference sequence). The length of the CDR3 is 15 residues. CDR3 loop: CSASRLGLSTDTQYF. The DNA for the CDR3 is TGCAGTGCTAGTCGTTTGGGGCTTAGCACAGATACGCAGTATTTT.

This clone showed up just once. The V and J genes are TRBV3-1 (or the pseudogene TRBV3-2) and TRBJ2-2; TRBD2 matches at 10 bases. The germline V gene has CDR1 LGHDT and CDR2 YNNKEL (reference sequence). The CDR3 spans 19 residues. The junction had 8 bases not matched to a gene; V was cut back by 0 bases and J by 1 base. The CDR3 is CASSQDWVSGGMNTGELFF. The CDR3 coding sequence is TGTGCCAGCAGCCAAGATTGGGTTAGCGGGGGGATGAACACCGGGGAGCTGTTTTTT.

The genes are TRBV5-4 and TRBJ1-4; weak D call: TRBD1 (5 bases). The CDR3 length is 14 residues. V gave up 1 base and J gave up 8 bases, with 12 bases separating them. CDR1 SGHNT and CDR2 YYREEE come from the germline V gene (reference sequence). The CDR3 is CASSLSGLGEKLFF. The CDR3 DNA follows: TGTGCCAGCAGCTTGTCAGGGTTGGGCGAAAAACTGTTTTTT.